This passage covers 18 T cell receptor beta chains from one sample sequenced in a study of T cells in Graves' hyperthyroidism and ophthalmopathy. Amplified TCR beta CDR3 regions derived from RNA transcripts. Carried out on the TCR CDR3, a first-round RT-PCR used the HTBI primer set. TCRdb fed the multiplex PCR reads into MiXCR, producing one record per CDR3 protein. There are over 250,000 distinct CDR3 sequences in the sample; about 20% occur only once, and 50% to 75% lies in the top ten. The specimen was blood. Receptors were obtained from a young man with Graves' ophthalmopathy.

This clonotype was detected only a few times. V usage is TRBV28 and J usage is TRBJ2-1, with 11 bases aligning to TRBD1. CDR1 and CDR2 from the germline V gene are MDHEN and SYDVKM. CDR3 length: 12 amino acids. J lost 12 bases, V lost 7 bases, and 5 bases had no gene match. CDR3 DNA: TGTGCCAGCAACCTTGGGACAGGGGGGCAGTTCTTC. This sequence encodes CASNLGTGGQFF.

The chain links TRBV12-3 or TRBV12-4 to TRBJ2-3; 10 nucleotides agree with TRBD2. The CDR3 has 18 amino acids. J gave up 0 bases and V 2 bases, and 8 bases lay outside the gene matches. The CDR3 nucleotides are TGTGCCAGCAGTTTAACCCCCGGACTAGCGGCTAGCACAGATACGCAGTATTTT. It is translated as CASSLTPGLAASTDTQYF.

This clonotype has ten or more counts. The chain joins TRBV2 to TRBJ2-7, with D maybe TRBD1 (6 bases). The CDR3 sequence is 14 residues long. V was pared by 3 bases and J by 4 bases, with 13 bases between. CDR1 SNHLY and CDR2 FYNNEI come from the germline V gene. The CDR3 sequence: CASSDRDISYEQYF. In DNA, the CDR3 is TGTGCCAGCAGTGACAGGGACATTTCGTACGAGCAGTACTTC.

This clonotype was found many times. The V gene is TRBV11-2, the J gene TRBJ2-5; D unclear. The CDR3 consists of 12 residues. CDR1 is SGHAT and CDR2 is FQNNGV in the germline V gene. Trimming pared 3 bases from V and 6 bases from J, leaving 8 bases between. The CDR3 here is CASSFLGQTQYF. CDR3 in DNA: TGTGCCAGCAGCTTTCTAGGGCAGACCCAGTACTTC.

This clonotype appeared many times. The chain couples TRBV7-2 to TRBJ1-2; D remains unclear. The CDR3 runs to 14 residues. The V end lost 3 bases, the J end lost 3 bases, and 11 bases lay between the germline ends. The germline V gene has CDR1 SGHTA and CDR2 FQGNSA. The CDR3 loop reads CASSFTAIYYGYTF. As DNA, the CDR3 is TGTGCCAGCAGCTTTACAGCTATTTACTATGGCTACACCTTC.

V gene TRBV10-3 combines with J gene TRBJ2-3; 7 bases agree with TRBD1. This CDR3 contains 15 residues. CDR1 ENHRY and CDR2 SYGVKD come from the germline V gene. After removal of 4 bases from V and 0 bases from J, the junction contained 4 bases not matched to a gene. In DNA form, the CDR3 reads TGTGCCATCAGTGGGGACAGTTCCAGCACAGATACGCAGTATTTT. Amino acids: CAISGDSSSTDTQYF.

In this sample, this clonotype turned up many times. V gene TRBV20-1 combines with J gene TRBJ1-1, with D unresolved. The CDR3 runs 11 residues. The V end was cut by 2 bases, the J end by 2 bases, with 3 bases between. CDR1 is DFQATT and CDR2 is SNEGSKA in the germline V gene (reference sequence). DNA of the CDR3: TGCAGTGCTAGACGAAACACTGAAGCTTTCTTT. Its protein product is CSARRNTEAFF.

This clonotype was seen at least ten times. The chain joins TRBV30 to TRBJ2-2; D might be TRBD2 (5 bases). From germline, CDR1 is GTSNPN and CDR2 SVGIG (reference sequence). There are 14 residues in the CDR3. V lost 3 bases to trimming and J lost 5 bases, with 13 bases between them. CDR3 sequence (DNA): TGTGCCTGGAGGGCTCAAGCGGCTACCGGGGAGCTGTTTTTT. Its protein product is CAWRAQAATGELFF. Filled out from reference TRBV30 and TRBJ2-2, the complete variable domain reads SQTIHQWPATLVQPVGSPLSLECTVEGTSNPNLYWYRQAAGRGLQLLFYSVGIGQISSEVPQNLSASRPQDRQFILSSKKLLLSDSGFYLCAWRAQAATGELFFGEGSRLTVL.

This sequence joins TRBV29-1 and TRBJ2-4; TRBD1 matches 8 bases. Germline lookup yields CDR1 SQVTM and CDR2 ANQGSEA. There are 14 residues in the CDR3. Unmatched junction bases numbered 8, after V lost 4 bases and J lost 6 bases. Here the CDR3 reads CSVVLQGVGNIQYF. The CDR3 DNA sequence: TGCAGCGTTGTATTACAGGGGGTCGGAAACATTCAGTACTTC.

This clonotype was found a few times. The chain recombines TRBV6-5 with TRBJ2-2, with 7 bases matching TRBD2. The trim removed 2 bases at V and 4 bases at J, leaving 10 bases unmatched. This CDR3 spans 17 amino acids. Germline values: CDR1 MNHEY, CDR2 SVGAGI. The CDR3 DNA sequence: TGTGCCAGCAGTTACGTTGGGGGGAGGGCGTTCACCGGGGAGCTGTTTTTT. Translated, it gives CASSYVGGRAFTGELFF.

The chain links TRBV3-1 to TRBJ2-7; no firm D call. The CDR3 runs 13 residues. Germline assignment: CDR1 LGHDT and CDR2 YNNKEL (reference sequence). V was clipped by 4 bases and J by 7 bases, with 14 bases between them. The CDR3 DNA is TGTGCCAGCAGCCCCGGCCATTTGAGAGAGCAGTACTTC. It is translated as CASSPGHLREQYF.

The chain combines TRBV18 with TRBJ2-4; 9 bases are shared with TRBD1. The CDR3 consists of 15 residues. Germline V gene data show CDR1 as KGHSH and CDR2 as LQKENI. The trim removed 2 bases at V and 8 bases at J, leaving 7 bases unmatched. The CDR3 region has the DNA TGTGCCAGCTCACCAGATCATGGACAGGGGTACATTCAGTACTTC. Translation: CASSPDHGQGYIQYF. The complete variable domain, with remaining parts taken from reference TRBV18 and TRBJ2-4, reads NAGVMQNPRHLVRRRGQEARLRCSPMKGHSHVYWYRQLPEEGLKFMVYLQKENIIDESGMPKERFSAEFPKEGPSILRIQQVVRGDSAAYFCASSPDHGQGYIQYFGAGTRLSVL.

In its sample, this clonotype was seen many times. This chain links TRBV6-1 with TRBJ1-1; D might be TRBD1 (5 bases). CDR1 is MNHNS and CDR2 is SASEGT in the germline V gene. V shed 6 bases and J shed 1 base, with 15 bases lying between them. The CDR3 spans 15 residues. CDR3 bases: TGTGCCAGCAGAAAGAATTCCAGGGAGAACACTGAAGCTTTCTTT. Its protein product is CASRKNSRENTEAFF.

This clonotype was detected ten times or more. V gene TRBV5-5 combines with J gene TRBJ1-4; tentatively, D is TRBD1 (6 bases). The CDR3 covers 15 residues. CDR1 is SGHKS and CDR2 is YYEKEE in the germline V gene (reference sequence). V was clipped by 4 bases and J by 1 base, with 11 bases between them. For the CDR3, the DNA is TGTGCCAGCAGCCGCGGACAGCAAACTAATGAAAAACTGTTTTTT. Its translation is CASSRGQQTNEKLFF.

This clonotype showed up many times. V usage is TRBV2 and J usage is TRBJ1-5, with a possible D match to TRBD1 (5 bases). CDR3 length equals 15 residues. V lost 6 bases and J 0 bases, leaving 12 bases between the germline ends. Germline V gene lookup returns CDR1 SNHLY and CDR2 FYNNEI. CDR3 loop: CASRGLGNSNQPQHF. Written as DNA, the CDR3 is TGTGCCAGCAGGGGGCTGGGCAATAGCAATCAGCCCCAGCATTTT.

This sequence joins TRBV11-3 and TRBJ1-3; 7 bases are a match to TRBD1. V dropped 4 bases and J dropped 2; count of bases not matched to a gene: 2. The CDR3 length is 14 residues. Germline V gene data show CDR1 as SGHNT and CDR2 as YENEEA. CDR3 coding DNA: TGTGCCAGCAGCTATACAGGGGCTGGAAACACCATATATTTT. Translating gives CASSYTGAGNTIYF.

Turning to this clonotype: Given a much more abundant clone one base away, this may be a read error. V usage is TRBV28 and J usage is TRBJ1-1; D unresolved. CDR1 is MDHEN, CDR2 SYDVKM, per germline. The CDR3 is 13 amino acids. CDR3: CASSFNLNTGAFF. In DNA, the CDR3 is TGTGCCAGCAGTTTTAACCTGAACACTGGAGCTTTCTTT.

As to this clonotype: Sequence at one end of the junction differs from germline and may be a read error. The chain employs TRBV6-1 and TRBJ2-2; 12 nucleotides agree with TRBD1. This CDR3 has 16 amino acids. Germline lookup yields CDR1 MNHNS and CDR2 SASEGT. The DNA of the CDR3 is TGTGCCAGCAGTAGGGACAGGGGGCTCAACACCGGGGAGCTGTTCTTT. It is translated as CASSRDRGLNTGELFF.